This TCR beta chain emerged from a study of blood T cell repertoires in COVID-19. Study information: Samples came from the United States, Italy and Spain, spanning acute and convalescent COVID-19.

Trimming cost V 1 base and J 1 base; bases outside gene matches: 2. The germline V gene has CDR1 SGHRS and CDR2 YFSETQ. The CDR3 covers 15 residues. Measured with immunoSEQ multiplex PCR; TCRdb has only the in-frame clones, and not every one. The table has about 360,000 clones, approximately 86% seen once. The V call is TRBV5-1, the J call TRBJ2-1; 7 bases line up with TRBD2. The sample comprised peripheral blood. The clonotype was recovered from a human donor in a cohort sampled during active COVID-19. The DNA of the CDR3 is TGCGCCAGCAGCTTGTCCGGGAGGTCCTACAATGAGCAGTTCTTC. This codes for CASSLSGRSYNEQFF.